Presented here are 17 T cell receptor beta chains from one specimen sequenced in a study of cytomegalovirus exposure and HLA in healthy donors. Primers included in the PCR were 60 Vbeta and 13 Jbeta primers. TCRdb keeps only in-frame clones here, not all; method: immunoSEQ multiplex PCR. Of 200,000 to 250,000 clones in the sample, approximately 80% are singletons; the top ten hold 10% to 13%. Sequencing was carried out using PBMCs. Receptors originate from a woman aged 50 to 60 in good health and CMV-seropositive.

This clone was counted between two and nine times. The rearrangement links TRBV4-1 to TRBJ1-6; D not certain. The CDR3 loop spans 16 amino acids. CDR1 MGHRA and CDR2 YSYEKL come from the germline V gene. V lost 1 base, J lost 8 bases, and 15 bases lay in between. The CDR3 sequence: CASSQVPGQEYSPLHF. CDR3 in DNA: TGCGCCAGCAGCCAAGTTCCTGGGCAGGAATATTCACCCCTCCACTTT.

The V call is TRBV4-1, the J call TRBJ1-1; the D gene is possibly TRBD1 (5 bases). Germline V lookup: CDR1 MGHRA, CDR2 YSYEKL. Trimming took off 3 bases at V and 5 bases at J, with 19 bases between the two ends. The CDR3 spans 16 residues. In DNA, the CDR3 is TGCGCCAGCAGCCATCTTCGGGGGAGAGCGAAAACTGAAGCTTTCTTT. Its protein is CASSHLRGRAKTEAFF.

The chain uses TRBV7-8 and TRBJ1-4, with D perhaps TRBD1 (5 bases). Germline loops: CDR1 SGHVS, CDR2 FQNEAQ. V lost 1 base to trimming and J lost 7 bases, with 22 bases between them. This CDR3 is 18 amino acids long. CDR3 residues: CASSLGPVGQGVREKLFF. The CDR3 DNA follows: TGTGCCAGCAGCTTAGGCCCAGTCGGGCAGGGTGTGCGTGAAAAACTGTTTTTT.

V and J are TRBV28 and TRBJ1-5, with D hard to call. The germline V gene encodes CDR1 MDHEN and CDR2 SYDVKM. The length of the CDR3 is 13 residues. V lost 5 bases and J lost 7, with 12 bases in between. DNA of the CDR3: TGTGCCAGCAGTACCGGGAATCCCCAGCCCCAGCATTTT. Amino acid sequence: CASSTGNPQPQHF.

J is TRBJ1-3 and V is TRBV30; no firm D call. The CDR3 loop spans 14 amino acids. V lost 2 bases, J lost 0 bases, and 8 bases lay in between. The germline gives CDR1 GTSNPN, CDR2 SVGIG (reference sequence). CDR3 nucleotides: TGTGCCTGGAGTCTCCTAGACTCTGGAAACACCATATATTTT. Protein product: CAWSLLDSGNTIYF.

With regard to this clone: The sample holds other DNA sequences that translate to the same CDR3. CDR3 DNA: TGTGCCAGCAGTGAAAGAAGACAGGGAAGGACTGAAGCTTTCTTT. Translating it yields CASSERRQGRTEAFF. This chain links TRBV6-1 with TRBJ1-1; 7 bases match TRBD1. This CDR3 is 15 amino acids long. CDR1 MNHNS and CDR2 SASEGT come from the germline V gene. The V gene end was trimmed by 2 bases and the J gene end by 5 bases; junction bases not matched to a gene: 8.

CDR3 region: CASSQGPGSYGYTF. The CDR3 region has the DNA TGCGCCAGCAGCCAAGGTCCGGGATCCTATGGCTACACCTTC. This sequence joins TRBV4-1 and TRBJ1-2; D uncertain. Per the germline V gene, CDR1 is MGHRA and CDR2 is YSYEKL. V gave up 1 base and J gave up 4 bases, with 10 bases separating them. The CDR3 contains 14 residues.

The chain combines TRBV10-3 with TRBJ2-3; a weak D match, TRBD1 (5 bases). CDR1 is ENHRY, CDR2 SYGVKD, per germline. Trimming took off 1 base at V and 5 bases at J, with 19 bases between the two ends. CDR3 length: 17 amino acids. CDR3 sequence reads: CAISEYIRAGKGDTQYF. Written as DNA, the CDR3 is TGTGCCATCAGTGAGTATATCAGGGCAGGGAAAGGAGATACGCAGTATTTT.

This sequence joins TRBV19 and TRBJ1-2, with D possibly matching TRBD1 (6 bases). Trimming removed 7 bases from V and 8 bases from J, with 14 bases in between. This CDR3 has 12 amino acids. Looked up from germline, CDR1 is LNHDA and CDR2 is SQIVND (reference sequence). The CDR3 sequence is CASNTGSEGYTF. The DNA of the CDR3 is TGTGCCAGTAATACAGGGTCGGAGGGCTACACCTTC. The full variable domain, rest sourced from reference TRBV19 and TRBJ1-2, is DGGITQSPKYLFRKEGQNVTLSCEQNLNHDAMYWYRQDPGQGLRLIYYSQIVNDFQKGDIAEGYSVSREKKESFPLTVTSAQKNPTAFYLCASNTGSEGYTFGSGTRLTVV.

The chain is built from TRBV18 and TRBJ1-4; tentative D call: TRBD1 (5 bases). The CDR3 consists of 14 residues. With 2 bases removed from V and 2 bases from J, the gap between germline ends came to 6 bases. Germline CDR1 reads KGHSH; CDR2 reads LQKENI. CDR3 residues: CASSPAGTNEKLFF. CDR3 sequence (DNA): TGTGCCAGCTCACCAGCAGGGACTAATGAAAAACTGTTTTTT. The full variable domain, with the rest looked up from reference TRBV18 and TRBJ1-4, is NAGVMQNPRHLVRRRGQEARLRCSPMKGHSHVYWYRQLPEEGLKFMVYLQKENIIDESGMPKERFSAEFPKEGPSILRIQQVVRGDSAAYFCASSPAGTNEKLFFGSGTQLSVL.

The gene calls are TRBV5-1 and TRBJ2-2, with D maybe TRBD1 (7 bases). The ends were cut back, 3 bases at V and 0 bases at J, with 9 bases in the middle. CDR3 length: 15 amino acids. Germline CDR1 and CDR2: SGHRS and YFSETQ. The CDR3 bases are TGCGCCAGCAGCTCAGGGGGGACGAACACCGGGGAGCTGTTTTTT. Its translation is CASSSGGTNTGELFF.

V usage is TRBV9 and J usage is TRBJ2-6, with D tentatively TRBD2 (5 bases). V dropped 5 bases and J dropped 3 bases, with 9 bases sitting between them. CDR3 length equals 14 residues. Germline loops: CDR1 SGDLS, CDR2 YYNGEE. CDR3 loop: CASSLDFGANVLTF. The CDR3 region has the DNA TGTGCCAGCAGTTTGGACTTTGGGGCCAACGTCCTGACTTTC.

V gene TRBV4-3 combines with J gene TRBJ1-2; TRBD1 aligns across 9 bases. The CDR3 is 15 residues long. V lost 5 bases, J lost 5 bases, and 9 bases stayed unmatched. Germline loops: CDR1 LGHNA, CDR2 YSLEER. Here the CDR3 reads CASSEQTGGEYGYTF. The CDR3 nucleotides are TGCGCCAGCAGCGAACAGACAGGGGGAGAGTATGGCTACACCTTC.

The chain uses TRBV11-1 and TRBJ2-7, with TRBD2 matching over 7 bases. The CDR3 consists of 16 residues. Germline values: CDR1 SGHAT, CDR2 FQDESV (reference sequence). V trimming: 2 bases; J trimming: 0 bases; junction bases outside the gene matches: 7. This CDR3 reads CASSLWMGGSSYEQYF. The CDR3 region has the DNA TGTGCCAGCAGCTTATGGATGGGGGGGAGCTCCTACGAGCAGTACTTC. The whole variable domain, filled in from reference TRBV11-1 and TRBJ2-7, reads EAEVAQSPRYKITEKSQAVAFWCDPISGHATLYWYRQILGQGPELLVQFQDESVVDDSQLPKDRFSAERLKGVDSTLKIQPAELGDSAMYLCASSLWMGGSSYEQYFGPGTRLTVT.

The chain employs TRBV27 and TRBJ2-7; 9 nucleotides agree with TRBD1. V dropped 4 bases and J dropped 4; count of bases not matched to a gene: 2. Germline V CDR1 and CDR2: MNHEY, SMNVEV (reference sequence). This CDR3 has 13 amino acids. The CDR3 DNA sequence: TGTGCCAGCAGTTGGGGACAGGGTTACGAGCAGTACTTC. This codes for CASSWGQGYEQYF.

This sequence joins TRBV9 and TRBJ2-4; 9 bases line up with TRBD2. The V and J ends lost 0 bases and 1 base, in that order; junction bases with no gene match: 14. Germline lookup yields CDR1 SGDLS and CDR2 YYNGEE. The CDR3 runs 20 residues. The CDR3: CASSVAPNAGSGGAKNIQYF. CDR3 in DNA: TGTGCCAGCAGCGTAGCCCCAAATGCCGGGAGCGGGGGGGCCAAAAACATTCAGTACTTC.

V gene TRBV27 combines with J gene TRBJ2-7, with TRBD2 matching 8 bases. Germline-derived CDR1 and CDR2 are MNHEY and SMNVEV (reference sequence). V was pared by 4 bases and J by 7 bases, with 9 bases of the junction left unmatched. This CDR3 is built from 14 residues. The CDR3 DNA sequence: TGTGCCAGCAGTTCAACGACCGTAGCGGGGGAGCAGTACTTC. Translating it yields CASSSTTVAGEQYF.